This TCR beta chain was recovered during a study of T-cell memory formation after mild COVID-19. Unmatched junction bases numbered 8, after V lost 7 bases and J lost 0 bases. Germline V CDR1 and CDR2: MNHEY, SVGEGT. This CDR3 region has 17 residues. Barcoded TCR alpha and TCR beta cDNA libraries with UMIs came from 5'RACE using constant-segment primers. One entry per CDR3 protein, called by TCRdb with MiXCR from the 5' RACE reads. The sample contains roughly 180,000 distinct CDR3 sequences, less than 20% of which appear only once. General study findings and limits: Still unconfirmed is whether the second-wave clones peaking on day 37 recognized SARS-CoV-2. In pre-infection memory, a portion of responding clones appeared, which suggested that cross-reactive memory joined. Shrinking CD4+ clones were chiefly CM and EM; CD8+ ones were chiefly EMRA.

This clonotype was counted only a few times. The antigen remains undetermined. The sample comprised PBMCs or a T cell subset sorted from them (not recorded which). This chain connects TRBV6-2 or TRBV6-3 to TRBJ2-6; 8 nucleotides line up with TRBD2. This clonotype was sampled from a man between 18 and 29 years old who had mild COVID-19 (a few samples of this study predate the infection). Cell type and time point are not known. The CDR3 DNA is TGTGCCAGCATCCGGGGGGGATTAAGCTCTGGGGCCAACGTCCTGACTTTC. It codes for CASIRGGLSSGANVLTF.